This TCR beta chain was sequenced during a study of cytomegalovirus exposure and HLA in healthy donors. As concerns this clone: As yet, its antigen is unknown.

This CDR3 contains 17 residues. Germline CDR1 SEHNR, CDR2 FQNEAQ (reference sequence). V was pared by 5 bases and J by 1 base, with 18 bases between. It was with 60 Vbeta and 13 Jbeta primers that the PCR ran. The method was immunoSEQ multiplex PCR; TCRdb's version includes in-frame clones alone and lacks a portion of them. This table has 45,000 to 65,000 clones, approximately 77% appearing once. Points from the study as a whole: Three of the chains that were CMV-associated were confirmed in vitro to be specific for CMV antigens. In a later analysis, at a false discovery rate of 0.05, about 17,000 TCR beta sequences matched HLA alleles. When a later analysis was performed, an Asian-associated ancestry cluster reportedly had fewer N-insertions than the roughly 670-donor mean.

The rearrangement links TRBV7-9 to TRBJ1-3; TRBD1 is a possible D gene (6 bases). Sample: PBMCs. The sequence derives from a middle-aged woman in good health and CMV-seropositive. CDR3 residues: CASSPTEKGVSGNTIYF. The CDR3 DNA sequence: TGTGCCAGCAGCCCGACTGAGAAGGGGGTATCTGGAAACACCATATATTTT.